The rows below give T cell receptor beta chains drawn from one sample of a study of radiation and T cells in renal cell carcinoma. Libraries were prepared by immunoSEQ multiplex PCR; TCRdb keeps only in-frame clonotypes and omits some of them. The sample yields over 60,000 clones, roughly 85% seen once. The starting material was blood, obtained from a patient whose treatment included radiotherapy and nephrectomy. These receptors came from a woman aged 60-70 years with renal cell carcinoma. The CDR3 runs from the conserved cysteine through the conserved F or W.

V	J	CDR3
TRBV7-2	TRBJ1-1	CASSLGPPRTEAFF
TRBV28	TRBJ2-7	CASRKPDSYEQYF
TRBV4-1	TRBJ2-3	CASSLSGSGADTQYF
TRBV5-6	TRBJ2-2	CASSLRNRGLYTGELFF
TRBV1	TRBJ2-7	CTSSQDGRVVGTSGRSSKDEQYF
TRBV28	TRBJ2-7	CASSLNEGSYEQYF
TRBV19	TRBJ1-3	CASTDTGYGRNTIYF
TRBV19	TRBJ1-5	CAGSIPGPLQPQHF
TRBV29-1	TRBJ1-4	CSAGGAKGEKLFF
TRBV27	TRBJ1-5	CASSPLRTVGNQPQHF
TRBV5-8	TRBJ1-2	CASSPFRGQGISSYGYTF
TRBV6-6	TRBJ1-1	CASSSPWGNTEAFF
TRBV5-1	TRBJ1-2	CASSPTSSLGYGYTF
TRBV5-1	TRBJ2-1	CASSFTGANEQFF
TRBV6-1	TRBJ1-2	CASSLEGVSGYTF
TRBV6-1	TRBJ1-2	CASTGVYGYTF
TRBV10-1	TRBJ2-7	CASSEPYRRNSYEQYF
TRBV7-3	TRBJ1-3	CASSLTGGGNTIYF
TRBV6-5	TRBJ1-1	CASSYSGIGAEAFF
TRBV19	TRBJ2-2	CASSILGGPDTGELFF
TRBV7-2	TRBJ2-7	CASSLGGQSSYEQYF
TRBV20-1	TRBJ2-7	CSARVRYEQYF
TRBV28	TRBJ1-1	CASSLWGSGTYFLMNTEAFF